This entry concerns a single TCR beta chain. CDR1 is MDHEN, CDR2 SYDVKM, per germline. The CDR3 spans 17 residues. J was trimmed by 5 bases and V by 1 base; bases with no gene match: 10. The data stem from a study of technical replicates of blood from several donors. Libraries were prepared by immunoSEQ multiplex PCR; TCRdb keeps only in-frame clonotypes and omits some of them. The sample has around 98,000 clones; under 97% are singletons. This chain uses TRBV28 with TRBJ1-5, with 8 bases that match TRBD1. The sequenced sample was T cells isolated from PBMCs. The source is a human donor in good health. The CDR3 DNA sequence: TGTGCCAGCAGTTTATCTAACCCGACAGGGGAGGATCAGCCCCAGCATTTT. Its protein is CASSLSNPTGEDQPQHF.